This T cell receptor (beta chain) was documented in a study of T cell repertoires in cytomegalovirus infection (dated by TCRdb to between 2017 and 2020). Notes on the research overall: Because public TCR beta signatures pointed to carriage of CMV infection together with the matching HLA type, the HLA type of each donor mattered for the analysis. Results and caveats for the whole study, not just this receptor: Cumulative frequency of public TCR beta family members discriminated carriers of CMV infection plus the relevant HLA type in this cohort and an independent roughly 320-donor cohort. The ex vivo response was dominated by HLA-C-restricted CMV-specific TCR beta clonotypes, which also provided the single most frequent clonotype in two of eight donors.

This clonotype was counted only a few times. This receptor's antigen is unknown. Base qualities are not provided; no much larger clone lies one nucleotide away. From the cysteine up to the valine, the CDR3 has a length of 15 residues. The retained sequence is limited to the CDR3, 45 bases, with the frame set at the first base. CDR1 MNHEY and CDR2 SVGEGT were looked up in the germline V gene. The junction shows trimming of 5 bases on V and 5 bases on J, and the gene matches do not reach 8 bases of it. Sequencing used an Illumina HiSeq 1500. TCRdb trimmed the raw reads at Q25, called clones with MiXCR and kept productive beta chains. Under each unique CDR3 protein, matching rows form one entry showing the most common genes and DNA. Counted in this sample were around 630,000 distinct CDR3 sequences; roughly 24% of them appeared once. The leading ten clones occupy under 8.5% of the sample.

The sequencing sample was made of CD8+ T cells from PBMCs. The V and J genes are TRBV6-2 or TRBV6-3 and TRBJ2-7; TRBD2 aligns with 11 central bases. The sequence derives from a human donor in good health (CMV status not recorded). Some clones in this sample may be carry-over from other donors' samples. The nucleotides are TGTGCCAGCAGTCCTAGAGAACTAGCGGGGGACGAGCAGTACGTC. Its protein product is CASSPRELAGDEQYV.